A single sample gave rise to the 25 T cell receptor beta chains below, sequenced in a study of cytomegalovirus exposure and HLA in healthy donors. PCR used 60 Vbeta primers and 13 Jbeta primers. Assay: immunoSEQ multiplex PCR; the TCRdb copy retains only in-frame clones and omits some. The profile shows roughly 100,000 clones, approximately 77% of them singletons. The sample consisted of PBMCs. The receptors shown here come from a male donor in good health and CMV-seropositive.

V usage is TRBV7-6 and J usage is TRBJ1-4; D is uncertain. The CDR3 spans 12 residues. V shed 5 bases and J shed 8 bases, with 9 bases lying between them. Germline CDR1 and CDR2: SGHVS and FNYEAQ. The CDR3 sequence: CASSPGKEKLFF. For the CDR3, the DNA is TGTGCCAGCAGCCCAGGAAAGGAAAAACTGTTTTTT.

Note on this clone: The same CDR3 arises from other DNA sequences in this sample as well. The CDR3 DNA reads as TGTGCCAGCTCACCACCGTCCCAGGGGAGTACTGAAGCTTTCTTT. Its translation: CASSPPSQGSTEAFF. J is TRBJ1-1 and V is TRBV18, with TRBD1 as a possible D gene (6 bases). This CDR3 contains 15 residues. Germline V gives CDR1 KGHSH, CDR2 LQKENI. V lost 0 bases and J lost 5, with 13 bases in between.

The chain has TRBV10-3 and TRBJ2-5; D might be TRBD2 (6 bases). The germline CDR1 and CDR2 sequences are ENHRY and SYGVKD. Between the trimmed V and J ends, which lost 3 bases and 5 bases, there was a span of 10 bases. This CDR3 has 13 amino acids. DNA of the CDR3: TGTGCCATCAGTGACGGGAGAGGTGAGACCCAGTACTTC. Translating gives CAISDGRGETQYF.

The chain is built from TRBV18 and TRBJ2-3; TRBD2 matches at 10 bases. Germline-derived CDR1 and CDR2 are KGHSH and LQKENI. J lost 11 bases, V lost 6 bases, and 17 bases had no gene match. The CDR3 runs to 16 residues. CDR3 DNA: TGTGCCAGCTCGCTTCTAGCGGGAGTTCGGGATAAGAAGCAGTATTTT. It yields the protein CASSLLAGVRDKKQYF.

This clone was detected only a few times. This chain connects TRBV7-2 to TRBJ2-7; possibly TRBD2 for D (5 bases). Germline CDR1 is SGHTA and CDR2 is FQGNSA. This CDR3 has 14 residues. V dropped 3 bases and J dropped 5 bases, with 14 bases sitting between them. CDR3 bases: TGTGCCAGCAGCTTCGTCGGGAAGATCGACGAGCAGTACTTC. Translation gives CASSFVGKIDEQYF.

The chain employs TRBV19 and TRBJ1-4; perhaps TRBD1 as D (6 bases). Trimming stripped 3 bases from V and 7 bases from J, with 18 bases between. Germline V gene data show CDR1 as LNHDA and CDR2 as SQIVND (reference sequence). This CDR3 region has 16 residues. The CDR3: CASSISPGHWSEKLFF. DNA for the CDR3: TGTGCCAGTAGTATTTCCCCGGGACACTGGAGTGAAAAACTGTTTTTT.

The CDR3 DNA is TGTGCCAGCAGCGTAGCCACAGGGCCCGGGGAGCTGTTTTTT. As protein: CASSVATGPGELFF. The chain combines TRBV9 with TRBJ2-2; TRBD1 is a possible D gene (6 bases). The CDR3 loop spans 14 amino acids. Trimming took 0 bases from V and 6 from J, leaving 9 bases between them. Germline CDR1 is SGDLS and CDR2 is YYNGEE.

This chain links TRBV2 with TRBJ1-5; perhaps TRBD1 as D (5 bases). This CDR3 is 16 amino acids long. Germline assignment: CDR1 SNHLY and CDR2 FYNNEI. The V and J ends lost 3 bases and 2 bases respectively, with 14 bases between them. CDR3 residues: CASSDLGGDGNQPQHF. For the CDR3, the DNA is TGTGCCAGCAGTGACTTGGGGGGTGATGGCAATCAGCCCCAGCATTTT.

CDR3 protein: CASRGGDSGNTIYF. The CDR3 bases are TGCGCCAGCAGGGGGGGGGACTCTGGAAACACCATATATTTT. The chain couples TRBV10-2 to TRBJ1-3; a possible D gene is TRBD1 (5 bases). Deletions cut 6 bases from V and 0 bases from J, with 9 bases between. Germline V CDR1 and CDR2: WSHSY, SAAADI. The CDR3 is made up of 14 amino acids.

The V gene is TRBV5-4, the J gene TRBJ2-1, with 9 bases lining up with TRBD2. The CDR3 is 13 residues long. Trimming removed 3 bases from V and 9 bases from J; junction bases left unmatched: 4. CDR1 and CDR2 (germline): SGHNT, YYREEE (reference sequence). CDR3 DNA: TGTGCCAGCAGCTGGACTAGCGTCGGTGAGCAGTTCTTC. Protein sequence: CASSWTSVGEQFF.

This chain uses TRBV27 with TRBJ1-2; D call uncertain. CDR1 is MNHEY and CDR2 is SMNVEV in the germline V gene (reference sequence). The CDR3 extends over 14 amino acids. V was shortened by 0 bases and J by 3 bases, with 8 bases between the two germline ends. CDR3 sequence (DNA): TGTGCCAGCAGTTTATCGTGGAGTCACTATGGCTACACCTTC. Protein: CASSLSWSHYGYTF.

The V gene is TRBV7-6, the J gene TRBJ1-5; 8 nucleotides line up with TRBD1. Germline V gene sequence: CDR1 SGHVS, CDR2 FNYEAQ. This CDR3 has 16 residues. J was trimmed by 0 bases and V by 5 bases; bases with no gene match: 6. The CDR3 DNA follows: TGTGCCAGCAGCCCAGGGACAGGTTATAGCAATCAGCCCCAGCATTTT. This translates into CASSPGTGYSNQPQHF.

The CDR3 here is CASSLGGSNQPQHF. CDR3 bases: TGTGCCAGCAGTTTGGGGGGAAGTAATCAGCCCCAGCATTTT. The chain is built from TRBV28 and TRBJ1-5; D might be TRBD1 (5 bases). V dropped 3 bases and J dropped 4 bases, with 10 bases sitting between them. The CDR3 covers 14 residues. Germline V CDR1 and CDR2: MDHEN, SYDVKM.

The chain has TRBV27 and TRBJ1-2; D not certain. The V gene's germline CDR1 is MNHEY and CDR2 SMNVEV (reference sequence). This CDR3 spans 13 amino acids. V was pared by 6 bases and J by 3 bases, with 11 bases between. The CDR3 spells CASSGEGHYGYTF. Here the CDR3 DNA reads TGTGCCAGCAGCGGAGAGGGCCACTATGGCTACACCTTC.

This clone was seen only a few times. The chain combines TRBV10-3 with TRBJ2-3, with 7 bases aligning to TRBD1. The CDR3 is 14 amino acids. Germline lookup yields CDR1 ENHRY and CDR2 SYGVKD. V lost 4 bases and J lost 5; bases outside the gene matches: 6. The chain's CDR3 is CAISGIDRVDTQYF. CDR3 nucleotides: TGTGCCATCAGTGGAATCGACAGGGTAGATACGCAGTATTTT.

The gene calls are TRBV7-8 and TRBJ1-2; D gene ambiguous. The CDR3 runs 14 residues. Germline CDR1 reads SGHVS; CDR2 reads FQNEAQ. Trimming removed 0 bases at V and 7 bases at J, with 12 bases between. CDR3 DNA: TGTGCCAGCAGCTTAGCAGAGGCAACGAGTGGCTACACCTTC. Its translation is CASSLAEATSGYTF.

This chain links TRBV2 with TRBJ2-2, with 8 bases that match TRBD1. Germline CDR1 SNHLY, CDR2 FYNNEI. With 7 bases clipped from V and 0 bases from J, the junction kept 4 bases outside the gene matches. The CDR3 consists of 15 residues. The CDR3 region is CASTRTGPNTGELFF. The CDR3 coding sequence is TGTGCCAGCACCAGGACAGGGCCGAACACCGGGGAGCTGTTTTTT.

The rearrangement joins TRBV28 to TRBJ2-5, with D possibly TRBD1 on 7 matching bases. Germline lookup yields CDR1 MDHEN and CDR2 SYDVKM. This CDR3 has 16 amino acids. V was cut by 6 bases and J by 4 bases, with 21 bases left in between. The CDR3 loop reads CASSASSGTAGETQYF. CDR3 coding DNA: TGTGCCAGCAGCGCCTCATCGGGGACAGCGGGAGAGACCCAGTACTTC.

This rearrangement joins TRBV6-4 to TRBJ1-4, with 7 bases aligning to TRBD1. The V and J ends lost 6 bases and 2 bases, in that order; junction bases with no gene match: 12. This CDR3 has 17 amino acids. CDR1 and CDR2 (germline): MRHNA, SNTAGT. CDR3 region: CASSPPGRGTTNEKLFF. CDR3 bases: TGTGCCAGCAGCCCCCCCGGCAGGGGGACGACTAATGAAAAACTGTTTTTT.

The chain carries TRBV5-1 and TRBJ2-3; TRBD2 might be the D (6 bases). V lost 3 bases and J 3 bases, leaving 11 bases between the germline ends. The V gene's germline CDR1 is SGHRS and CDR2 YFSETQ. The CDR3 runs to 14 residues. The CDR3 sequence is CASSSRGGTDTQYF. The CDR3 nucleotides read TGCGCCAGCAGCTCCCGGGGAGGAACAGATACGCAGTATTTT.

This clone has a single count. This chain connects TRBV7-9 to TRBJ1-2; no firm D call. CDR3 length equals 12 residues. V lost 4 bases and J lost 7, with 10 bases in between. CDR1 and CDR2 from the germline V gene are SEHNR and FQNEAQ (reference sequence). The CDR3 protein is CASSSATGGYTF. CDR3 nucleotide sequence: TGTGCCAGCAGCTCTGCGACGGGTGGCTACACCTTC. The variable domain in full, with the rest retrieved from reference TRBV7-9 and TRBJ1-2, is DTGVSQNPRHKITKRGQNVTFRCDPISEHNRLYWYRQTLGQGPEFLTYFQNEAQLEKSRLLSDRFSAERPKGSFSTLEIQRTEQGDSAMYLCASSSATGGYTFGSGTRLTVV.

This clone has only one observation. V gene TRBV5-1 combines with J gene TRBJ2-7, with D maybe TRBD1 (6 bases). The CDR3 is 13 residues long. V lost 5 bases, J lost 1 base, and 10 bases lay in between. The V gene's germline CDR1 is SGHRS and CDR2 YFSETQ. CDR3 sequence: CASRQGTSYEQYF. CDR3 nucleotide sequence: TGCGCCAGCAGACAGGGAACATCCTACGAGCAGTACTTC.

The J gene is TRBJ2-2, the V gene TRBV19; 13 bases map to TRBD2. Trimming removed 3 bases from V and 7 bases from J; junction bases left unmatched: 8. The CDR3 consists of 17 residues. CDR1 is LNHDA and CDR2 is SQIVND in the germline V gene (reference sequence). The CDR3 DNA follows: TGTGCCAGTAGTATCAGAACTAGCGGGAGGGCCGGCGGGGAGCTGTTTTTT. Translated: CASSIRTSGRAGGELFF.

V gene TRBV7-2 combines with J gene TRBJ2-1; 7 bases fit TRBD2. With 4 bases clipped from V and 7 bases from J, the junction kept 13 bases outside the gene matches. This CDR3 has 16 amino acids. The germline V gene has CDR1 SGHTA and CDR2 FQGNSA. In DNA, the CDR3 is TGTGCCAGCAGCTCCCGCGCAGCGGGATGGGCAAATGAGCAGTTCTTC. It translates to CASSSRAAGWANEQFF.

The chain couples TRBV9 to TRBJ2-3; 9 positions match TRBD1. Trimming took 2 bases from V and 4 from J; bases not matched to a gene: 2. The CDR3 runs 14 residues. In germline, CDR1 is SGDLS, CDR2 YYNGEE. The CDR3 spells CASSVGQGSDTQYF. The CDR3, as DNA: TGTGCCAGCAGCGTGGGACAGGGTTCAGATACGCAGTATTTT.